Listed below are T cell receptor beta chains from one sample, sequenced in a study of shared clonotypes between healthy human individuals. The data were produced by immunoSEQ multiplex PCR, yet TCRdb's version contains in-frame clones alone and is incomplete. The table includes approximately 2.3 million clones, roughly 93% detected once. Source material: naive CD4+ T cells from PBMCs. The receptors shown here come from a man aged 18 to 30 in good health. Some clones in this sample may be carry-over from other donors' samples. Both conserved end residues are part of each CDR3. The D gene is left open where the match is weak. Expanded clones are given a class, and other clones once, few, many or no size at all.

clone_size	d_call	v_call	j_call	cdr3_aa	cdr3_nt
-	-	TRBV18	TRBJ2-5	CASSPFDETQYF	TGTGCCAGCTCACCATTCGACGAGACCCAGTACTTC
-	TRBD1	TRBV9	TRBJ1-1	CASSPGQGDTEAFF	TGTGCCAGCAGTCCGGGACAGGGGGACACTGAAGCTTTCTTT
-	-	TRBV10-3	TRBJ1-1	CAITSGGTNTEAFF	TGTGCCATCACTTCTGGAGGAACTAACACTGAAGCTTTCTTT
-	TRBD2	TRBV19	TRBJ2-1	CASTGRGGTYNEQFF	TGTGCCAGCACCGGGAGGGGAGGGACCTACAATGAGCAGTTCTTC
-	-	TRBV6-5	TRBJ1-1	CASSYSIYQAGEAFF	TGTGCCAGCAGTTACTCGATATATCAGGCAGGGGAAGCTTTCTTT
-	-	TRBV9	TRBJ1-1	CASSVTGGTEAFF	TGTGCCAGCAGCGTTACAGGAGGGACTGAAGCTTTCTTT
-	TRBD2	TRBV6-1	TRBJ2-1	CASSEMGLEPSEQFF	TGTGCCAGCAGTGAAATGGGACTAGAACCCTCTGAGCAGTTCTTC
once	-	TRBV5-5	TRBJ2-7	CASSRAFGDSYEQYF	TGTGCCAGCAGCAGGGCGTTTGGTGATTCCTACGAGCAGTACTTC
-	-	TRBV2	TRBJ2-4	CASSPRGDRAKNIQYF	TGTGCCAGCAGCCCCAGGGGGGATCGAGCCAAAAACATTCAGTACTTC
-	TRBD1	TRBV6-1	TRBJ2-7	CASTMTGEQYF	TGTGCCAGCACTATGACAGGGGAGCAGTACTTC
-	TRBD2	TRBV11-3	TRBJ2-5	CASSSGLARETQYF	TGTGCCAGCAGCTCAGGACTAGCCCGAGAGACCCAGTACTTC
-	-	TRBV2	TRBJ2-3	CASRVLQADTQYF	TGTGCCAGCAGGGTACTACAAGCAGATACGCAGTATTTT
-	-	TRBV7-3	TRBJ2-1	CASSLGGAVDEQFF	TGTGCCAGCAGCTTAGGGGGCGCAGTGGATGAGCAGTTCTTC
-	-	TRBV6-6	TRBJ1-5	CASSYSSDQPQHF	TGTGCCAGCAGTTACTCATCGGATCAGCCCCAGCATTTT
-	-	TRBV18	TRBJ1-1	CASSLLDRSTEAFF	TGTGCCAGCTCGCTCCTGGATCGGAGCACTGAAGCTTTCTTT
-	-	TRBV9	TRBJ1-1	CASSVPRVNTEAFF	TGTGCCAGCAGCGTTCCACGCGTGAACACTGAAGCTTTCTTT
few	TRBD1	TRBV6-5	TRBJ1-2	CASSYSFRQGWDGYTF	TGTGCCAGCAGTTACTCTTTCCGACAGGGATGGGATGGCTACACCTTC
-	-	TRBV5-1	TRBJ1-2	CASSLESGASGYGYTF	TGCGCCAGCAGCTTGGAAAGCGGGGCGTCTGGATATGGCTACACCTTC
-	-	TRBV5-4	TRBJ2-6	CAGEKGLDSGANVLTF	TGTGCCGGGGAAAAAGGGCTCGACTCTGGGGCCAACGTCCTGACTTTC
-	-	TRBV7-2	TRBJ2-5	CASSLGRDRKTQYF	TGTGCCAGCAGCTTAGGTCGTGACAGGAAGACCCAGTACTTC
-	TRBD2	TRBV15	TRBJ2-7	CATSRLAGGFSYEQYF	TGTGCCACCAGTCGACTAGCGGGAGGCTTCTCCTACGAGCAGTACTTC
-	TRBD2	TRBV5-1	TRBJ2-1	CASSLALAGFNEQFF	TGCGCCAGCAGCTTGGCCCTAGCGGGGTTCAATGAGCAGTTCTTC
-	-	TRBV30	TRBJ1-1	CAWSVDRGNTEAFF	TGTGCCTGGAGTGTGGACAGAGGGAACACTGAAGCTTTCTTT
-	-	TRBV5-1	TRBJ2-5	CASSLGGEETQYF	TGCGCCAGCAGCTTGGGGGGAGAAGAGACCCAGTACTTC
-	TRBD2	TRBV25-1	TRBJ2-3	CASSLAGSTQYF	TGTGCCAGCAGTTTAGCGGGAAGTACGCAGTATTTT
few	-	TRBV29-1	TRBJ1-1	CSVGSGNTEAFF	TGCAGCGTGGGGAGTGGCAACACTGAAGCTTTCTTT
-	-	TRBV5-5	TRBJ1-1	CASSSHTLGVPTAFF	TGTGCCAGCAGCTCACACACACTAGGAGTTCCAACAGCTTTCTTT
-	TRBD1	TRBV28	TRBJ1-1	CASRPRQGGTEAFF	TGTGCCAGCAGGCCACGACAGGGAGGGACTGAAGCTTTCTTT
-	TRBD1	TRBV9	TRBJ2-7	CASSTRGQGTSYEQYF	TGTGCCAGCAGCACCCGTGGACAGGGAACTTCCTACGAGCAGTACTTC